This T cell receptor (beta chain) was profiled in a study of T cell responses to AZD1222 COVID-19 vaccine. TCRdb keeps only in-frame clones here, not all; method: immunoSEQ multiplex PCR. This repertoire shows more than 45,000 clones, about four fifths found once; its top ten account for 25% to 30%. The CDR3 sequence is 15 residues long. Trimming at V came to 6 bases and at J to 3 bases, leaving 4 bases not matched to a gene. CDR1 MGHRA and CDR2 YSYEKL come from the germline V gene. V and J are TRBV4-1 and TRBJ2-1; 11 bases agree with TRBD2. The receptor was derived from an adult in good health. The specimen was peripheral blood, collected on day 0 of AZD1222 vaccination. Written as DNA, the CDR3 is TGCGCCAGCAGAAAGACTAGCGGGAACTACAATGAGCAGTTCTTC. As protein: CASRKTSGNYNEQFF.